A single sample gave rise to the 2 T cell receptor beta chains below, sequenced in a study of shared T cell receptors in the human thymus. Measured with immunoSEQ multiplex PCR; TCRdb has only the in-frame clones, and not every one. The sample shows hundreds of thousands of clones, approximately 87% of them seen only once. A further study also used this sample, focusing on human thymus T cells.

What was sequenced was thymocytes. The source of these receptors is a boy less than two years old with a congenital heart defect.

The chain uses TRBV25-1 and TRBJ2-1; 9 bases line up with TRBD2. Germline-derived CDR1 and CDR2 are MGHDK and SYGVNS. Trimming cost V 1 base and J 9 bases; bases outside gene matches: 7. This CDR3 contains 15 residues. Written as DNA, the CDR3 is TGTGCCAGCAGTGAATCTGGGCGGGGGGGAGTTGAGCAGTTCTTC. Translated, it gives CASSESGRGGVEQFF. Filled out from reference TRBV25-1 and TRBJ2-1, the complete variable domain reads EADIYQTPRYLVIGTGKKITLECSQTMGHDKMYWYQQDPGMELHLIHYSYGVNSTEKGDLSSESTVSRIRTEHFPLTLESARPSHTSQYLCASSESGRGGVEQFFGPGTRLTVL.

The CDR3 region is CASTPTGNTEAFF. CDR3 DNA: TGCGCCAGCACACCCACAGGAAACACTGAAGCTTTCTTT. The rearrangement uses TRBV5-1 and TRBJ1-1, with D maybe TRBD1 (5 bases). Germline CDR1 is SGHRS and CDR2 is YFSETQ. CDR3 length: 13 residues. The V end was cut by 6 bases, the J end by 2 bases, with 11 bases between.